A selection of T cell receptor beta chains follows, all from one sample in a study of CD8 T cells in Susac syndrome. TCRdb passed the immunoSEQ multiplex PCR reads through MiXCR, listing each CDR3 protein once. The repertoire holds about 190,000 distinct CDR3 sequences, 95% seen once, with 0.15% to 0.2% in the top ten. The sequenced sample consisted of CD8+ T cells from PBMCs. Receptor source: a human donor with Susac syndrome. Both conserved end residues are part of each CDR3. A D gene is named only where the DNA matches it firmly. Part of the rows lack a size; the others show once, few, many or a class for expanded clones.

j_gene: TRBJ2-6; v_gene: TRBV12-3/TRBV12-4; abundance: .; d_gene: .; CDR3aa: CASSLQGALSGANVLTF; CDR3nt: TGTGCCAGCAGCCTCCAAGGGGCCCTCTCTGGGGCCAACGTCCTGACTTTC
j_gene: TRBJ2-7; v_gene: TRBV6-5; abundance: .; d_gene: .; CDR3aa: CASSLDRPGEQYF; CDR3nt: TGTGCCAGCAGCCTTGACAGGCCAGGGGAGCAGTACTTC
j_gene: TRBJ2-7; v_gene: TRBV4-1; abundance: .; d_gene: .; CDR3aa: CASSQTLSESYEQYF; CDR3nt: TGCGCCAGCAGCCAGACCCTCTCAGAGTCCTACGAGCAGTACTTC
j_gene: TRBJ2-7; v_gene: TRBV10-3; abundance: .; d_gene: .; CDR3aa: CATLRDSGRYEQYF; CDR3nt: TGTGCCACCCTGAGGGATAGCGGACGCTACGAGCAGTACTTC
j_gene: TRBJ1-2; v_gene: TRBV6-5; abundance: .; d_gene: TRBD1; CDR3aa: CASSFSYRGGGYTF; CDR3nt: TGTGCCAGCAGTTTCTCCTACAGGGGCGGTGGCTACACCTTC
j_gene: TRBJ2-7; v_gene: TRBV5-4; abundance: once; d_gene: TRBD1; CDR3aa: CASSLDRGAYEQYF; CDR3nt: TGTGCCAGCAGCCTTGACAGGGGGGCCTACGAGCAGTACTTC
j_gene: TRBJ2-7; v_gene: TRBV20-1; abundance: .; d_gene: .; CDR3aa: CSARDVPGTYEQYF; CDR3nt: TGCAGTGCTAGAGATGTCCCGGGGACCTACGAGCAGTACTTC
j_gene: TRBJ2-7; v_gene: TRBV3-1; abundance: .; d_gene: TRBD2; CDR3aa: CASSQEGTRDEQYF; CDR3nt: TGTGCCAGCAGCCAAGAAGGGACTAGAGACGAGCAGTACTTC
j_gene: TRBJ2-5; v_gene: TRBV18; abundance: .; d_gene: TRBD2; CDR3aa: CASSPGLAFQETQYF; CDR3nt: TGTGCCAGCTCACCCGGACTAGCATTTCAAGAGACCCAGTACTTC
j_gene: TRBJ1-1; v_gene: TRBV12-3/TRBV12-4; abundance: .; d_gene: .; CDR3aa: CASSYLGSWGWNTEAFF; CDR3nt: TGTGCCAGCAGTTATCTCGGCAGCTGGGGATGGAACACTGAAGCTTTCTTT
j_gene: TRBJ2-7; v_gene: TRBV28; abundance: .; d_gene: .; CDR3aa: CASSPYNYEQYF; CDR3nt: TGTGCCAGCAGTCCGTACAACTACGAGCAGTACTTC
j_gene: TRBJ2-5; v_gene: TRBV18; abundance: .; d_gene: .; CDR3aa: CASSQIGRQETQYF; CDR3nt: TGTGCCAGCTCACAAATCGGAAGGCAAGAGACCCAGTACTTC
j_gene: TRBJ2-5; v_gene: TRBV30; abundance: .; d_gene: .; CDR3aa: CAWSAGFGETQYF; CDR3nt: TGTGCCTGGAGTGCCGGGTTCGGGGAGACCCAGTACTTC
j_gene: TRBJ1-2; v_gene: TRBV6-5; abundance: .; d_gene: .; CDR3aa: CASSYRVYGAGDWNYGYTF; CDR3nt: TGTGCCAGCAGTTACCGGGTTTACGGGGCGGGGGATTGGAACTATGGCTACACCTTC
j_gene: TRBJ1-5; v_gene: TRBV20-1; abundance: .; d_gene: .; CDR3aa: CSARDLGGGNQPQHF; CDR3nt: TGCAGTGCTAGAGATCTAGGTGGGGGCAATCAGCCCCAGCATTTT
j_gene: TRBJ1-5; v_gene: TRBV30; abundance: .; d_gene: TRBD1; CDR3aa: CAWSLGQGAGQPQHF; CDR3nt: TGTGCCTGGAGTCTAGGCCAGGGGGCTGGTCAGCCCCAGCATTTT
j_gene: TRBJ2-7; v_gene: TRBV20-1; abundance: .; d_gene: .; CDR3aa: CSARGQGAEQYF; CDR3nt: TGCAGTGCTAGAGGGCAGGGAGCCGAGCAGTACTTC
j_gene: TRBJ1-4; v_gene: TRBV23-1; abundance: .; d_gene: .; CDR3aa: CASSGGGYSNEKLFF; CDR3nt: TGCGCCAGCAGTGGAGGGGGGTATTCTAATGAAAAACTGTTTTTT
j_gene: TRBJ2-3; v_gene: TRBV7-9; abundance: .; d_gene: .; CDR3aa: CASSLTRPESSTDTQYF; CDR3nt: TGTGCCAGCAGCTTAACGCGACCCGAATCTAGCACAGATACGCAGTATTTT
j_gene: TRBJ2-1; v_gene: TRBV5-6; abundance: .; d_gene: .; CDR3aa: CASSLGERSYNEQFF; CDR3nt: TGTGCCAGCAGCTTAGGAGAACGCTCCTACAATGAGCAGTTCTTC
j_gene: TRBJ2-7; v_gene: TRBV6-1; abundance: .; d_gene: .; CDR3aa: CASSEGQEGYEQYF; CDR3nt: TGTGCCAGCAGTGAAGGGCAGGAAGGGTACGAGCAGTACTTC
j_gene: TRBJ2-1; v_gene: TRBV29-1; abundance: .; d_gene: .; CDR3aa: CSVVRSTYNEQFF; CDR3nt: TGCAGCGTTGTAAGGTCTACCTACAATGAGCAGTTCTTC
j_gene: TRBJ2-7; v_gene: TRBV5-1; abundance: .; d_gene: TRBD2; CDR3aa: CASAGGNEQYF; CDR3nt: TGCGCCAGCGCGGGGGGTAACGAGCAGTACTTC
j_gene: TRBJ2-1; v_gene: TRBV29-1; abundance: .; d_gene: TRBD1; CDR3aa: CSALGQESYNEQFF; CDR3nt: TGCAGCGCCCTGGGACAGGAATCCTACAATGAGCAGTTCTTC
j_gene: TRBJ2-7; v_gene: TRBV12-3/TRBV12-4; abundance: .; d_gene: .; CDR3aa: CASSFLRFEQYF; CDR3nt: TGTGCCAGCAGTTTTTTACGTTTCGAGCAGTACTTC
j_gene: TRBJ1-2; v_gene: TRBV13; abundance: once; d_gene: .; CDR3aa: CASSEGWDYGYTF; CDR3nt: TGTGCCAGCAGCGAGGGATGGGACTATGGCTACACCTTC